This is a list of T cell receptor beta chains from one sample in a study of blood T cell repertoires in COVID-19. Clones were read by immunoSEQ multiplex PCR, and TCRdb kept only the in-frame ones, dropping some. The top ten clones hold under 2.5% of a sample with under 300,000 clones, 80% to 90% of them seen once. Specimen: PBMCs or T cells enriched from blood (not recorded which). The receptors here all came from a woman between 18 and 29 years old who had recovered from COVID-19. CDR3s include the opening cysteine and the closing phenylalanine or tryptophan. Each record gives: D gene, CDR3 length, clone size, V gene, J gene, CDR3 DNA, CDR3 protein. A D gene is named only where the DNA matches it firmly. Not all rows give a size; the values are once, few, many and, for expanded clones, a class.

D: -; length: 17; size: -; V: TRBV5-1; J: TRBJ2-1; DNA: TGCGCCAGCAGCTTGGGATCAGGGGCCCCACTGGTAAATGAGCAGTTCTTC; CDR3: CASSLGSGAPLVNEQFF
D: -; length: 16; size: -; V: TRBV18; J: TRBJ2-7; DNA: TGTGCCAGCTCACCATCTCTAGCCAGCACGTCCTACGAGCAGTACTTC; CDR3: CASSPSLASTSYEQYF
D: -; length: 15; size: -; V: TRBV14; J: TRBJ2-1; DNA: TGTGCCAGCAGCCACGCCGGGGGGCGTGGGATCGAGCAGTTCTTC; CDR3: CASSHAGGRGIEQFF
D: -; length: 13; size: -; V: TRBV28; J: TRBJ1-2; DNA: TGTGCCAGCAGTTTACGGGGTTACTATGGCTACACCTTC; CDR3: CASSLRGYYGYTF
D: -; length: 15; size: -; V: TRBV4-1; J: TRBJ1-3; DNA: TGCGCCAGCAGCCCCAATGACAGAGAAGGAAACACCATATATTTT; CDR3: CASSPNDREGNTIYF
D: -; length: 14; size: -; V: TRBV11-2; J: TRBJ1-2; DNA: TGTGCCAGCAGCTTATTCGTCGCTAACTATGGCTACACCTTC; CDR3: CASSLFVANYGYTF
D: -; length: 15; size: -; V: TRBV5-5; J: TRBJ2-7; DNA: TGTGCCAGCAGCTTGGTCCAGGGAGGTACCTACGAGCAGTACTTC; CDR3: CASSLVQGGTYEQYF
D: -; length: 16; size: -; V: TRBV10-2; J: TRBJ1-1; DNA: TGCGCCAGCAGTGAGGTTGCTGTGGCGAGCGGCACTGAAGCTTTCTTT; CDR3: CASSEVAVASGTEAFF
D: -; length: 12; size: -; V: TRBV6-5; J: TRBJ2-7; DNA: TGTGCCAGCGCCCGGGATACCTACGAGCAGTACTTC; CDR3: CASARDTYEQYF
D: -; length: 17; size: -; V: TRBV3-1/TRBV3-2; J: TRBJ1-3; DNA: TGTGCCAGCAGCCAATTTTTCTCAGTGGCCTCTGGAAACACCATATATTTT; CDR3: CASSQFFSVASGNTIYF
D: -; length: 13; size: -; V: TRBV25-1; J: TRBJ1-4; DNA: TGTGCCAGCAGTGCAGGAACTAATGAAAAACTGTTTTTT; CDR3: CASSAGTNEKLFF
D: TRBD1; length: 15; size: -; V: TRBV10-3; J: TRBJ2-7; DNA: TGTGCCATCAGTGAGTCTCCGGGACAGGGCTACGAGCAGTACTTC; CDR3: CAISESPGQGYEQYF
D: TRBD1; length: 14; size: -; V: TRBV5-1; J: TRBJ1-4; DNA: TGCGCCAGCAGCCGGACAGGGTCTAATGAAAAACTGTTTTTT; CDR3: CASSRTGSNEKLFF
D: -; length: 16; size: -; V: TRBV9; J: TRBJ2-2; DNA: TGTGCCAGCAGCGTGAAGGTGAGGGGAGGTACCGGGGAGCTGTTTTTT; CDR3: CASSVKVRGGTGELFF
D: TRBD2; length: 15; size: -; V: TRBV24-1; J: TRBJ2-2; DNA: TGTGCCACCAGTGGAAGCGGGGGAGGGACCGGGGAGCTGTTTTTT; CDR3: CATSGSGGGTGELFF
D: -; length: 16; size: -; V: TRBV3-1/TRBV3-2; J: TRBJ2-5; DNA: TGTGCCAGCAGCCAAGATGAGAGTCCCCACCAAGAGACCCAGTACTTC; CDR3: CASSQDESPHQETQYF
D: -; length: 14; size: -; V: TRBV5-6; J: TRBJ2-7; DNA: TGTGCCAGCAGCGCGGGGACCGGATGGGGGGAGCAGTACTTC; CDR3: CASSAGTGWGEQYF
D: -; length: 15; size: once; V: TRBV4-1; J: TRBJ1-3; DNA: TGCGCCAGCAGCCCCCAAGACAGCTCTGGAAACACCATATATTTT; CDR3: CASSPQDSSGNTIYF
D: TRBD1; length: 15; size: -; V: TRBV5-1; J: TRBJ1-2; DNA: TGCGCCAGCAGCTCCGGACAGGGGGACAACTATGGCTACACCTTC; CDR3: CASSSGQGDNYGYTF
D: -; length: 15; size: -; V: TRBV27; J: TRBJ2-3; DNA: TGTGCCAGCAGTCCCCTAGGGGGGGCCACAGATACGCAGTATTTT; CDR3: CASSPLGGATDTQYF
D: TRBD2; length: 16; size: -; V: TRBV4-2; J: TRBJ2-7; DNA: TGTGCCAGCAGCCAAGATACTGCGGGGGACGCCTACGAGCAGTACTTC; CDR3: CASSQDTAGDAYEQYF
D: TRBD1; length: 12; size: -; V: TRBV14; J: TRBJ1-1; DNA: TGTGCCAGCAGCCTGACAGGGACTGAAGCTTTCTTT; CDR3: CASSLTGTEAFF
D: TRBD2; length: 16; size: -; V: TRBV20-1; J: TRBJ2-7; DNA: TGCAGTGCTATTGACTTGACTAGCGGGGATTGGTACGAGCAGTACTTC; CDR3: CSAIDLTSGDWYEQYF
D: TRBD1; length: 16; size: -; V: TRBV11-2; J: TRBJ2-3; DNA: TGTGCCAGCAGCTCATGGGACAGGGACTTCACAGATACGCAGTATTTT; CDR3: CASSSWDRDFTDTQYF
D: -; length: 12; size: -; V: TRBV10-3; J: TRBJ1-1; DNA: TGTGCCATCAGTGAGACAAACACTGAAGCTTTCTTT; CDR3: CAISETNTEAFF
D: -; length: 13; size: -; V: TRBV2; J: TRBJ2-3; DNA: TGTGCCAGCAGGGTTAAACGGACAGATACGCAGTATTTT; CDR3: CASRVKRTDTQYF
D: -; length: 17; size: once; V: TRBV23-1; J: TRBJ1-1; DNA: TGCGCCAGCAGTCAATCGTTAAGGGTATTCGGGAATACTGAAGCTTTCTTT; CDR3: CASSQSLRVFGNTEAFF
D: -; length: 15; size: -; V: TRBV11-2; J: TRBJ1-1; DNA: TGTGCCAGCAGCGTAAATACAGGGACCGGCACTGAAGCTTTCTTT; CDR3: CASSVNTGTGTEAFF
D: TRBD2; length: 16; size: -; V: TRBV27; J: TRBJ2-1; DNA: TGTGCCAGCAGCTCCCTCGGAAGCGGGGGTCCCAATGAGCAGTTCTTC; CDR3: CASSSLGSGGPNEQFF
D: TRBD1; length: 15; size: -; V: TRBV3-1/TRBV3-2; J: TRBJ1-1; DNA: TGTGCCAGCAGCCTAAGGGCAGGGGGCGGCACTGAAGCTTTCTTT; CDR3: CASSLRAGGGTEAFF
D: TRBD1; length: 19; size: -; V: TRBV7-8; J: TRBJ1-6; DNA: TGTGCCAGCAGCCTACCCCCCGGGACAGGGGTATCCTATAATTCACCCCTCCACTTT; CDR3: CASSLPPGTGVSYNSPLHF
D: -; length: 15; size: -; V: TRBV10-3; J: TRBJ1-2; DNA: TGTGCCATCAGTGTAGGGGGAATTGCTAACTATGGCTACACCTTC; CDR3: CAISVGGIANYGYTF
D: -; length: 14; size: -; V: TRBV5-4; J: TRBJ1-2; DNA: TGTGCCAGCAGACCCGACAGGAATAACTATGGCTACACCTTC; CDR3: CASRPDRNNYGYTF
D: TRBD1; length: 15; size: -; V: TRBV5-1; J: TRBJ2-3; DNA: TGCGCCAGCAGTGGACAGGGAGGTGGCACAGATACGCAGTATTTT; CDR3: CASSGQGGGTDTQYF
D: TRBD1; length: 19; size: -; V: TRBV5-1; J: TRBJ1-6; DNA: TGCGCCAGCAGCTTGGATGGCGGGGACAGGTCGAGTTATAATTCACCCCTCCACTTT; CDR3: CASSLDGGDRSSYNSPLHF
D: TRBD1; length: 15; size: once; V: TRBV5-4; J: TRBJ2-5; DNA: TGTGCCAGCAGCTCCGAACAGGGGGCCCAAGAGACCCAGTACTTC; CDR3: CASSSEQGAQETQYF
D: -; length: 14; size: -; V: TRBV3-1/TRBV3-2; J: TRBJ1-4; DNA: TGTGCCAGCAGCAAAGGACGGCGGAATGAAAAACTGTTTTTT; CDR3: CASSKGRRNEKLFF
D: TRBD1; length: 16; size: -; V: TRBV27; J: TRBJ1-5; DNA: TGTGCCAGCAGTTCCTCAGGGACAGGGCGCAATCAGCCCCAGCATTTT; CDR3: CASSSSGTGRNQPQHF
D: -; length: 11; size: -; V: TRBV20-1; J: TRBJ1-2; DNA: TGCAGTGTGAGAGGGGGAGAGGGCTACACCTTC; CDR3: CSVRGGEGYTF
D: -; length: 13; size: -; V: TRBV29-1; J: TRBJ1-1; DNA: TGCAGCGTTGGGGGCAGGGAGGGCACTGAAGCTTTCTTT; CDR3: CSVGGREGTEAFF
D: -; length: 17; size: -; V: TRBV10-3; J: TRBJ1-5; DNA: TGTGCCATCAGTGAGGGGGCATCAGGAGTAGGAGATCAGCCCCAGCATTTT; CDR3: CAISEGASGVGDQPQHF
D: TRBD2; length: 16; size: -; V: TRBV5-1; J: TRBJ2-1; DNA: TGCGCCAGCAGCTTGGCCGGGACTAGCGGTATCAATGAGCAGTTCTTC; CDR3: CASSLAGTSGINEQFF
D: -; length: 14; size: -; V: TRBV19; J: TRBJ2-3; DNA: TGTGCCAGTAGCGACAGCCGTAGCACAGATACGCAGTATTTT; CDR3: CASSDSRSTDTQYF
D: -; length: 15; size: -; V: TRBV4-1; J: TRBJ1-2; DNA: TGCGCCAGCAGCCACACGCCTGGAGTAGGCTATGGCTACACCTTC; CDR3: CASSHTPGVGYGYTF